The 27 T cell receptor beta chains given below trace back to one sample, sequenced in a study of T-cell reconstitution after alpha-beta-depleted transplantation in children listed by TCRdb under 2016. The library was produced with PCR. The sequencing machine was an Illumina HiSeq 2500. Molecular barcoding was employed in the preparation of TCR libraries, with unique molecular identifiers being used to normalize TCRbeta repertoire quantification. The public sequencing data were trimmed at Q25 with fastp and processed into clonotypes with MiXCR by TCRdb, which kept only in-frame beta chains. All rows with the same CDR3 protein become a single entry with the most common DNA and genes. The table for this sample lists about 160,000 distinct CDR3 sequences; 11% of them were counted only once. The ten largest clones take up approximately 13% of the sample. The sample's treatment or condition label is to be understood as: allogeneic hematopoietic cell transplantation with graft depleted of TCRalphabeta T cells and CD19 B cells.

The specimen comprised PBMCs, sampled before TCRalphabeta/CD19-depleted stem cell transplant. Every receptor here comes from a boy aged 2 to 10 with acute myeloid leukemia, due to receive a stem cell transplant.

This clonotype has ten or more counts. The J gene is TRBJ1-5, the V gene TRBV6-2 or TRBV6-3; D unclear. The CDR3 is 15 amino acids. Looked up from germline, CDR1 is MNHEY and CDR2 is SVGEGT. Between the trimmed V and J ends, which lost 5 bases and 0 bases, there was a span of 11 bases. The CDR3 here is CASSLSSYSNQPQHF. The DNA of the CDR3 is TGTGCCAGCAGTCTATCTTCCTATAGCAATCAGCCCCAGCATTTT.

This clonotype has ten or more counts. This chain connects TRBV7-8 to TRBJ1-1, with 10 bases fitting TRBD1. CDR1 is SGHVS and CDR2 is FQNEAQ in the germline V gene. Germline trimming cut 4 bases from V and 4 bases from J; bases unmatched to any gene: 6. The CDR3 has 15 amino acids. CDR3: CASSSGTGVRTEAFF. Written as DNA, the CDR3 is TGTGCCAGCAGCTCCGGGACAGGGGTTCGCACTGAAGCTTTCTTT.

This clonotype has at least ten counts. The rearrangement links TRBV7-3 to TRBJ2-2, with TRBD1 identical over 7 bases. The CDR3 is 12 amino acids. Per germline, CDR1 SGHTA and CDR2 FQGTGA. J gave up 6 bases and V 8 bases, and 3 bases lay outside the gene matches. The DNA of the CDR3 is TGTGCCAGCTCTACAGGGGCCGGGGAGCTGTTTTTT. This codes for CASSTGAGELFF.

This clonotype was counted at least ten times. The J gene is TRBJ2-3, the V gene TRBV20-1; perhaps TRBD1 as D (6 bases). CDR3 length equals 13 residues. Germline loops: CDR1 DFQATT, CDR2 SNEGSKA (reference sequence). The V end was cut by 2 bases, the J end by 4 bases, with 10 bases between. CDR3 bases: TGCAGTGCTAGATTCAGGGGCCCAGATACGCAGTATTTT. Protein sequence: CSARFRGPDTQYF.

This clonotype was detected ten times or more. This sequence joins TRBV3-1 and TRBJ2-3; maybe TRBD2 (5 bases). Trimming pared 4 bases from V and 2 bases from J, leaving 22 bases between. This CDR3 spans 18 amino acids. Germline CDR1 LGHDT, CDR2 YNNKEL (reference sequence). CDR3 DNA: TGTGCCAGCAGCCTAAAGAGGGCCGACCCGTGGACCACAGATACGCAGTATTTT. Protein: CASSLKRADPWTTDTQYF.

At least ten counts were recorded for this clonotype. V usage is TRBV6-1 and J usage is TRBJ1-1; D is unresolved. Trimming took off 6 bases at V and 4 bases at J, with 9 bases between the two ends. CDR3 length: 12 residues. Germline CDR1 reads MNHNS; CDR2 reads SASEGT. CDR3 nucleotide sequence: TGTGCCAGCAGCGGGTTCGTCACTGAAGCTTTCTTT. Its translation: CASSGFVTEAFF.

Remarks on this clonotype: A much bigger clone sits one base away, suggesting this may be a read error. DNA of the CDR3: TGCGCCAGCAGCCTGGAACGGGGGGACCACGCCACAGATACGCACTATTTT. Encoded protein: CASSLERGDHATDTHYF. The chain links TRBV4-1 to TRBJ2-3, with TRBD2 identical over 7 bases. The CDR3 runs to 17 residues. CDR1 and CDR2 from the germline V gene are MGHRA and YSYEKL.

The table lists this clonotype with many counts. The chain links TRBV4-1 to TRBJ2-1; D may be TRBD2 (6 bases). The germline gives CDR1 MGHRA, CDR2 YSYEKL. The CDR3 runs 16 residues. Between the trimmed V and J ends, which lost 1 base and 10 bases, there was a span of 20 bases. CDR3 DNA: TGCGCCAGCAGCCAAGGAGTCGGCCCAGCCGCGGGAGAGCAGTTCTTC. Amino acids: CASSQGVGPAAGEQFF.

This clonotype was observed at least ten times. The rearrangement uses TRBV3-1 and TRBJ2-7; 10 nucleotides match TRBD1. The CDR3 has 17 residues. Germline V gene sequence: CDR1 LGHDT, CDR2 YNNKEL (reference sequence). V lost 4 bases, J lost 2 bases, and 11 bases stayed unmatched. Written as DNA, the CDR3 is TGTGCCAGCAGCCGTCGCGTGGGACAGGGGAGTACCTACGAGCAGTACTTC. Translating it yields CASSRRVGQGSTYEQYF.

The sample holds many counts of this clonotype. The CDR3 sequence is CASSHRQFNYGYTF. CDR3 in DNA: TGTGCCAGCAGCCACCGACAGTTTAACTATGGCTACACCTTC. J is TRBJ1-2 and V is TRBV3-1, with D maybe TRBD1 (5 bases). Germline CDR1 and CDR2: LGHDT and YNNKEL (reference sequence). V lost 3 bases and J 1 base, leaving 9 bases between the germline ends. This CDR3 has 14 amino acids.

This clonotype has a count of ten or more. The chain employs TRBV15 and TRBJ2-1; D gene unclear. CDR3 size: 13 residues. Germline assignment: CDR1 LNHNV and CDR2 YYDKDF (reference sequence). The V end lost 1 base, the J end lost 9 bases, and 10 bases lay between the germline ends. CDR3 sequence: CATSRGNMLEQFF. CDR3 nucleotides: TGTGCCACCAGCAGAGGCAATATGCTTGAGCAGTTCTTC.

This clonotype was seen ten or more times. The chain links TRBV20-1 to TRBJ1-1; no clear D gene. Between the trimmed V and J ends, which lost 0 bases and 7 bases, there was a span of 9 bases. Looked up from germline, CDR1 is DFQATT and CDR2 is SNEGSKA (reference sequence). The CDR3 has 12 amino acids. The CDR3 nucleotides are TGCAGTGCTAGAGATGGGCAGATTGAAGCTTTCTTT. Residues: CSARDGQIEAFF.

The sample holds many counts of this clonotype. This rearrangement joins TRBV6-1 to TRBJ2-6; TRBD1 matches 7 bases. Trimming cost V 10 bases and J 2 bases; bases outside gene matches: 5. The CDR3 is 14 amino acids. Germline V gene lookup returns CDR1 MNHNS and CDR2 SASEGT. In nucleotides, the CDR3 is TGTGCCACGACACAGGGGACTGGGGCCAACGTCCTGACTTTC. It is translated as CATTQGTGANVLTF.

In this sample, this clonotype turned up many times. The chain carries TRBV28 and TRBJ2-1; either TRBD1 or TRBD2 may fit D (5 bases each). From germline, CDR1 is MDHEN and CDR2 SYDVKM. This CDR3 comprises 14 residues. Trimming pared 2 bases from V and 4 bases from J, leaving 9 bases between. CDR3 region: CASSLGTGYNEQFF. The CDR3 DNA follows: TGTGCCAGCAGTTTAGGGACCGGGTACAATGAGCAGTTCTTC.

This clonotype was seen repeatedly, ten times or more. The V call is TRBV20-1, the J call TRBJ2-4, with D possibly TRBD2 on 5 matching bases. The germline gives CDR1 DFQATT, CDR2 SNEGSKA (reference sequence). Trimming took 0 bases from V and 1 from J, leaving 7 bases between them. This CDR3 spans 14 amino acids. The CDR3 reads CSARDTRAKNIQYF. Here the CDR3 DNA reads TGCAGTGCTAGAGATACTAGGGCCAAAAACATTCAGTACTTC.

This clonotype was detected ten times or more. This sequence joins TRBV7-3 and TRBJ2-6; D ambiguous. CDR1 is SGHTA, CDR2 FQGTGA, per germline. There are 16 residues in the CDR3. V lost 0 bases and J 0 bases, leaving 6 bases between the germline ends. The CDR3 DNA is TGTGCCAGCAGCTTAACCCCGGTCTCTGGGGCCAACGTCCTGACTTTC. It translates to CASSLTPVSGANVLTF.

This clonotype was recorded many times. One junction end does not reproduce the germline sequence, and a read error may be involved. The rearrangement links TRBV7-9 to TRBJ2-1, with D possibly matching TRBD2 (5 bases). Germline V lookup: CDR1 SEHNR, CDR2 FQNEAQ (reference sequence). This CDR3 is built from 12 residues. In DNA form, the CDR3 reads TGTGCCAGCAGCTTAGCGGAGAGGGAGAGGCTCTTC. Translating gives CASSLAERERLF.

This clonotype was counted at least ten times. V and J are TRBV4-1 and TRBJ2-5; a possible D gene is TRBD1 (6 bases). Germline assignment: CDR1 MGHRA and CDR2 YSYEKL. There are 17 residues in the CDR3. V was trimmed by 2 bases and J by 0 bases, leaving 16 bases between them. The CDR3: CASSQSEDSPYQETQYF. The CDR3 DNA reads TGCGCCAGCAGCCAATCCGAGGACAGCCCGTACCAAGAGACCCAGTACTTC.

This clonotype was observed at least ten times. This chain links TRBV6-5 with TRBJ1-2; D is unclear. Trimming took 2 bases from V and 0 from J, leaving 7 bases between them. The CDR3 is made up of 14 amino acids. The germline V gene encodes CDR1 MNHEY and CDR2 SVGAGI. CDR3 DNA: TGTGCCAGCAGTTACGAGGGCCCTAACTATGGCTACACCTTC. This codes for CASSYEGPNYGYTF.

In its sample, this clonotype was seen many times. V usage is TRBV20-1 and J usage is TRBJ2-1, with D hard to call. V gave up 3 bases and J gave up 9 bases, with 12 bases separating them. This CDR3 spans 12 amino acids. Germline values: CDR1 DFQATT, CDR2 SNEGSKA (reference sequence). CDR3 protein: CSARVIVGEQFF. The CDR3 bases are TGCAGTGCTAGGGTTATAGTCGGTGAGCAGTTCTTC.

This clonotype has only a few counts. The rearrangement joins TRBV4-1 to TRBJ1-4; TRBD1 is a possible D gene (5 bases). Germline V CDR1 and CDR2: MGHRA, YSYEKL. The CDR3 runs 15 residues. V shed 7 bases and J shed 4 bases, with 16 bases lying between them. CDR3 protein: CASTTPGQFNEKLFF. In DNA, the CDR3 is TGCGCCAGCACTACTCCGGGGCAGTTTAATGAAAAACTGTTTTTT.

This clonotype was counted many times. V is TRBV12-3 or TRBV12-4 and J is TRBJ1-5, with no clear D. The CDR3 extends over 14 amino acids. The V end was cut by 0 bases, the J end by 4 bases, with 7 bases between. Here the CDR3 DNA reads TGTGCCAGCAGTTTAGCGGTGGCAAATCAGCCCCAGCATTTT. It specifies CASSLAVANQPQHF.

This clonotype was observed many times. V and J are TRBV12-3 or TRBV12-4 and TRBJ1-1; 7 nucleotides match TRBD1. Losses at the gene ends were 1 base for V and 4 bases for J; bases not matched to a gene: 0. This CDR3 contains 13 residues. Here the CDR3 reads CASSLGTGTEAFF. The DNA of the CDR3 is TGTGCCAGCAGTTTAGGGACAGGCACTGAAGCTTTCTTT.

Comment on this clonotype: Being one base from a much bigger clone, this may be a read error. J is TRBJ2-7 and V is TRBV10-2; 8 bases fit TRBD1. Germline V gene sequence: CDR1 WSHSY, CDR2 SAAADI. This CDR3 is 17 amino acids long. CDR3 DNA: TGCGCCAGCGGTGAGTCTCTTAGGGACAGGAGAAGGGACGAGCAGTACTTC. The encoded protein is CASGESLRDRRRDEQYF.

To note about this clonotype: A much larger clone is a single base away; this may be a read error. The chain couples TRBV7-9 to TRBJ2-5; possibly TRBD2 for D (5 bases). Germline V lookup: CDR1 SEHNR, CDR2 FQNEAQ (reference sequence). V lost 5 bases to trimming and J lost 1 base, with 17 bases between them. CDR3 length: 16 amino acids. The CDR3 DNA reads as TGTGCCAGCAGCCCCGGGGTAGTGGGCCCCCAAGAGACCCAGTACTTC. This gives the protein CASSPGVVGPQETQYF. The whole variable domain, filled in from reference TRBV7-9 and TRBJ2-5, reads DTGVSQNPRHKITKRGQNVTFRCDPISEHNRLYWYRQTLGQGPEFLTYFQNEAQLEKSRLLSDRFSAERPKGSFSTLEIQRTEQGDSAMYLCASSPGVVGPQETQYFGPGTRLLVL.

This clonotype was observed at least ten times. The rearrangement uses TRBV7-9 and TRBJ2-1; D call uncertain. This CDR3 has 16 residues. V lost 5 bases, J lost 3 bases, and 17 bases lay in between. Germline CDR1 is SEHNR and CDR2 is FQNEAQ (reference sequence). The CDR3 region is CASSTRDKSNYNEQFF. The CDR3 region has the DNA TGTGCCAGCAGCACAAGGGATAAGTCCAACTACAATGAGCAGTTCTTC.

This clonotype has ten or more counts. The chain is built from TRBV4-1 and TRBJ2-5; D remains ambiguous. The germline V gene has CDR1 MGHRA and CDR2 YSYEKL. The V and J ends lost 1 base and 5 bases respectively, with 11 bases between them. The CDR3 is made up of 14 amino acids. The CDR3 DNA sequence: TGCGCCAGCAGCCAAGGGGCTTTAAGGGAGACCCAGTACTTC. The encoded protein is CASSQGALRETQYF.